This TCR beta chain was recorded in a study of T cells in Graves' hyperthyroidism and ophthalmopathy. Looking at the study overall: Prior to any treatment, at the point of initial diagnosis, peripheral blood was collected. General observations from the study: Most clonotypes expanded in the thyroid (above 0.001) were also present in blood. Progression to ophthalmopathy was predicted a median of roughly 6.6 months early.

Per germline, CDR1 LNHDA and CDR2 SQIVND (reference sequence). The germline V and J ends were trimmed by 8 bases and 1 base, with 11 bases remaining between them. This CDR3 is built from 13 residues. This clonotype was found many times. Its cognate antigen is unknown. The TCR beta CDR3 regions underwent amplification using RNA transcripts as the source. Using the HTBI primer set, a first-round RT-PCR was run on the TCR CDR3. TCRdb processed the multiplex PCR reads anew with MiXCR; each CDR3 protein has one entry. The repertoire holds roughly 710,000 distinct CDR3 sequences, with 30% to 40% as singletons.

Sequenced input: blood. The J gene is TRBJ1-1, the V gene TRBV19; no clear D. This clonotype was sampled from a woman between 40 and 55 years old with Graves' hyperthyroidism. CDR3 coding DNA: TGTGCCAGTCGTCGACGGTCGAACACTGAAGCTTTCTTT. This encodes CASRRRSNTEAFF. The complete variable domain, with remaining parts taken from reference TRBV19 and TRBJ1-1, reads DGGITQSPKYLFRKEGQNVTLSCEQNLNHDAMYWYRQDPGQGLRLIYYSQIVNDFQKGDIAEGYSVSREKKESFPLTVTSAQKNPTAFYLCASRRRSNTEAFFGQGTRLTVV.